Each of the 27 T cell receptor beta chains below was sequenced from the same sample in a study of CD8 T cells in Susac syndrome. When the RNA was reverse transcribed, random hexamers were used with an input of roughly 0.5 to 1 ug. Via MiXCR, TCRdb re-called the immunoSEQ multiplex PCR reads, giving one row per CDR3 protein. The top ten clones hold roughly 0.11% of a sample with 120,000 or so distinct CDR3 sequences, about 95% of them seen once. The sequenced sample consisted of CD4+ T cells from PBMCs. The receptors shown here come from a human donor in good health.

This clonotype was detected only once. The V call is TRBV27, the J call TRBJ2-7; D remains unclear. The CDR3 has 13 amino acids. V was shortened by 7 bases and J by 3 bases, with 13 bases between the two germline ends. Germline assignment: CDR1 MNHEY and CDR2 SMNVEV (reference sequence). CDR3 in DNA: TGTGCCAGCAAAGGAACAGAGTTCTACGAGCAGTACTTC. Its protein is CASKGTEFYEQYF.

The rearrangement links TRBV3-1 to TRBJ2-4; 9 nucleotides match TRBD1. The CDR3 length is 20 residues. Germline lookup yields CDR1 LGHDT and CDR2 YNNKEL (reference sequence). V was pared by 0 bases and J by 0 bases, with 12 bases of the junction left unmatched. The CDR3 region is CASSQDQVWTGVLAKNIQYF. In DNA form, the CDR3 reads TGTGCCAGCAGCCAAGATCAGGTTTGGACAGGGGTCTTAGCCAAAAACATTCAGTACTTC.

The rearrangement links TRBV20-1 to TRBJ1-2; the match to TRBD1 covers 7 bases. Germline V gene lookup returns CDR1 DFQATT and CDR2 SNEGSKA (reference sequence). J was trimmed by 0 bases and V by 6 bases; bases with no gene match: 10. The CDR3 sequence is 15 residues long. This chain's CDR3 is CSANVGTVPNYGYTF. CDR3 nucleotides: TGCAGTGCCAACGTTGGGACAGTGCCTAACTATGGCTACACCTTC.

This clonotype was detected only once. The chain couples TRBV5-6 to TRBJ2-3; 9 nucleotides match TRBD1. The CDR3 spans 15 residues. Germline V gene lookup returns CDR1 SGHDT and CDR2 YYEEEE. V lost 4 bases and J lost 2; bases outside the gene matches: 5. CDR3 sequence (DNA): TGTGCCAGCAGCGCCGGGACAGGGTACACAGATACGCAGTATTTT. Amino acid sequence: CASSAGTGYTDTQYF.

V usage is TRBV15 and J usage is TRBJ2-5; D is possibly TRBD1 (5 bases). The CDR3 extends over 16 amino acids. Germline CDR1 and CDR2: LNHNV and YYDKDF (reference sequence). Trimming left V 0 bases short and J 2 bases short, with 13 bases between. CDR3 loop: CATSRDLGHQQETQYF. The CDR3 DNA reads TGTGCCACCAGCAGAGATCTAGGACATCAACAAGAGACCCAGTACTTC. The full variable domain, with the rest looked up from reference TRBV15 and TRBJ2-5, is DAMVIQNPRYQVTQFGKPVTLSCSQTLNHNVMYWYQQKSSQAPKLLFHYYDKDFNNEADTPDNFQSRRPNTSFCFLDIRSPGLGDTAMYLCATSRDLGHQQETQYFGPGTRLLVL.

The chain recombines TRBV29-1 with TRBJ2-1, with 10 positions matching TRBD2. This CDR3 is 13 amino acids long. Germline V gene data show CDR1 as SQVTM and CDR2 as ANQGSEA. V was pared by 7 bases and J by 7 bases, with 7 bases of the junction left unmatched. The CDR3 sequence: CSARAGGGNEQFF. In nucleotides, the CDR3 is TGCAGCGCTAGAGCGGGAGGGGGTAATGAGCAGTTCTTC.

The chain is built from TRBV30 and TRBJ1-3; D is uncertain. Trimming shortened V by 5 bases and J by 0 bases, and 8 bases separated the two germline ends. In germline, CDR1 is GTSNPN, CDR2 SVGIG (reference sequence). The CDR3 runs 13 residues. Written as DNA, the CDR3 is TGTGCCTGGGACCCCCTCTCTGGAAACACCATATATTTT. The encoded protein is CAWDPLSGNTIYF.

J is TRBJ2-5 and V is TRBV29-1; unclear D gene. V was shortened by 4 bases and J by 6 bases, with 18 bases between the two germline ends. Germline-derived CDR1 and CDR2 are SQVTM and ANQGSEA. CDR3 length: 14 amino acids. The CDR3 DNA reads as TGCAGCGTTGCCTTATGGCAGTCCGAGAAGACCCAGTACTTC. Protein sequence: CSVALWQSEKTQYF. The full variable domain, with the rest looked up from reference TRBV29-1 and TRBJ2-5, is SAVISQKPSRDICQRGTSLTIQCQVDSQVTMMFWYRQQPGQSLTLIATANQGSEATYESGFVIDKFPISRPNLTFSTLTVSNMSPEDSSIYLCSVALWQSEKTQYFGPGTRLLVL.

The CDR3 is CASSEVWRGVEGYGYTF. The CDR3 nucleotides are TGTGCCAGCAGTGAAGTTTGGAGGGGGGTTGAGGGCTATGGCTACACCTTC. This chain links TRBV6-1 with TRBJ1-2; D may be TRBD1 (6 bases). Trimming removed 1 base from V and 4 bases from J, with 19 bases in between. The V gene's germline CDR1 is MNHNS and CDR2 SASEGT. The CDR3 length is 17 residues.

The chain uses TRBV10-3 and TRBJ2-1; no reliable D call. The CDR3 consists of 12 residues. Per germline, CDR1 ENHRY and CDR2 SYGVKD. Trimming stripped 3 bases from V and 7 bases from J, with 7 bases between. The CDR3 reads CAISDLGNEQFF. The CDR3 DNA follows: TGTGCCATCAGTGACCTGGGGAATGAGCAGTTCTTC.

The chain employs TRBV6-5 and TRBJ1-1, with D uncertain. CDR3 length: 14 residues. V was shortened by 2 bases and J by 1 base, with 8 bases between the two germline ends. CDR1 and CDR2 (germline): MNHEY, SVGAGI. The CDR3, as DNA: TGTGCCAGCAGTTACACAGACACGAACACTGAAGCTTTCTTT. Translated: CASSYTDTNTEAFF.

CDR3 nucleotides: TGTGCCAGCAGCTTACAGGGTCCGTACGAGCAGTACTTC. This gives the protein CASSLQGPYEQYF. V usage is TRBV5-6 and J usage is TRBJ2-7; TRBD1 is a possible D gene (6 bases). V dropped 2 bases and J dropped 4 bases, with 10 bases sitting between them. Germline values: CDR1 SGHDT, CDR2 YYEEEE. This CDR3 contains 13 residues.

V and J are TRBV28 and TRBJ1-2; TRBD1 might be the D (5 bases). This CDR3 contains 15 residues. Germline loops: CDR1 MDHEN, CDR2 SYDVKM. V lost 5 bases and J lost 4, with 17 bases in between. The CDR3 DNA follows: TGTGCCAGCAGTACTACGTCCGGGGGGATCTATGGCTACACCTTC. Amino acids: CASSTTSGGIYGYTF.

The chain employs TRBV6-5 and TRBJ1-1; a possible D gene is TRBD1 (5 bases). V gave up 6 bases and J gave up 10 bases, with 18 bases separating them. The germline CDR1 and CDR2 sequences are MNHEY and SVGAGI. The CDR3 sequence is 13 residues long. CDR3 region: CASSRGPRESAFF. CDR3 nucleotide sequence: TGTGCCAGCAGCCGGGGACCGCGAGAGTCAGCTTTCTTT.

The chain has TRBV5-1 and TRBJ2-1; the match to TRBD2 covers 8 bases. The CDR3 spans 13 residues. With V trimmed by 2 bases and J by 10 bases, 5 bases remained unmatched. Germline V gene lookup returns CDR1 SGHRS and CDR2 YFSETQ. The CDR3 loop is CASSFIAGSEQFF. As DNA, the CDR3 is TGCGCCAGCAGCTTTATAGCGGGAAGCGAGCAGTTCTTC.

The CDR3 DNA reads TGTGCCAGCAGCCATGTGGGGAGCACTGAAGCTTTCTTT. Protein product: CASSHVGSTEAFF. The chain combines TRBV14 with TRBJ1-1; D unresolved. CDR1 SGHDN and CDR2 FVKESK come from the germline V gene. The CDR3 consists of 13 residues. Trimming removed 3 bases from V and 4 bases from J, with 9 bases in between.

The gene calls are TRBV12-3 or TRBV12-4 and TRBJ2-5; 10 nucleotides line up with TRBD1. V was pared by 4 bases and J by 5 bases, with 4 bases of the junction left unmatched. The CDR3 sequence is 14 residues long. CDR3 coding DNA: TGTGCCAGCAGTTCCGGGACAGGGGTGGAGACCCAGTACTTC. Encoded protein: CASSSGTGVETQYF.

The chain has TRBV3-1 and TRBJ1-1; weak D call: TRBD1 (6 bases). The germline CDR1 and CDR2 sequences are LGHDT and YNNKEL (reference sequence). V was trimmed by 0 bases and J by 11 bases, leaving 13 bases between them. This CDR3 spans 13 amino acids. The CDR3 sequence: CASSQDRGLSAFF. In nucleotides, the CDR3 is TGTGCCAGCAGCCAAGATCGGGGGCTTTCGGCTTTCTTT.

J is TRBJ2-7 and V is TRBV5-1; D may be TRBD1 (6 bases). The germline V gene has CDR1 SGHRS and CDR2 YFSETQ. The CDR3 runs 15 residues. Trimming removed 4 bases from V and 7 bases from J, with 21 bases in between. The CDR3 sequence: CASSKVGTPGMEQYF. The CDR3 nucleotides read TGCGCCAGCAGCAAGGTCGGGACACCCGGTATGGAGCAGTACTTC.

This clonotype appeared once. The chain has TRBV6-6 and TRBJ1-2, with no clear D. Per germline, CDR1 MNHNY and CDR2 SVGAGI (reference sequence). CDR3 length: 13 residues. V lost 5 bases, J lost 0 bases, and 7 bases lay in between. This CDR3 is CASSGGANYGYTF. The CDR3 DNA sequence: TGTGCCAGCAGTGGCGGGGCTAACTATGGCTACACCTTC.

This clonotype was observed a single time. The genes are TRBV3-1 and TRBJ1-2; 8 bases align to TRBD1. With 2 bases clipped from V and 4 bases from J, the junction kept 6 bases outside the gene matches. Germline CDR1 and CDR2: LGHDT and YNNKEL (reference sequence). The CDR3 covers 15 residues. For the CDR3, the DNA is TGTGCCAGCAGCCAAATACCTACAGGGGGCTATGGCTACACCTTC. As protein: CASSQIPTGGYGYTF. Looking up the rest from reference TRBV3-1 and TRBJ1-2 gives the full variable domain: DTAVSQTPKYLVTQMGNDKSIKCEQNLGHDTMYWYKQDSKKFLKIMFSYNNKELIINETVPNRFSPKSPDKAHLNLHINSLELGDSAVYFCASSQIPTGGYGYTFGSGTRLTVV.

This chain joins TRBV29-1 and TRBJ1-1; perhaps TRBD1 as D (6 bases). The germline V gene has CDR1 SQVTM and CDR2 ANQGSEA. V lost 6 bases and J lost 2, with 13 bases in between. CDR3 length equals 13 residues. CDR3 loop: CSVRGGSNTEAFF. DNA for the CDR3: TGCAGCGTGAGGGGGGGATCCAACACTGAAGCTTTCTTT.

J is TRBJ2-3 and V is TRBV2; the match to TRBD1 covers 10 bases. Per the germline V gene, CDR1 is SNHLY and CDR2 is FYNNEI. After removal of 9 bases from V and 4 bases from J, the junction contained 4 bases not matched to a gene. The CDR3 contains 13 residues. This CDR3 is CARGTGDADTQYF. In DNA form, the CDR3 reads TGTGCCAGGGGGACAGGGGACGCAGATACGCAGTATTTT.

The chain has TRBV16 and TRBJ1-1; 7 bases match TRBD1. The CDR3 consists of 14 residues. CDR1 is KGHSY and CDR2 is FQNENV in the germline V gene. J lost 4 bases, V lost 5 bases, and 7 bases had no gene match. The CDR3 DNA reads TGTGCCAGCAGCTTAGCAGGGGGTAGCACTGAAGCTTTCTTT. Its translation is CASSLAGGSTEAFF.

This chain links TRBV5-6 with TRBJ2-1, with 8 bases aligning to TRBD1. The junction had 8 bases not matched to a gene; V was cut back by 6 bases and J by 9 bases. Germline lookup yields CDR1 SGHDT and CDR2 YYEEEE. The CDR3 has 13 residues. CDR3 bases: TGTGCCAGCAACAACAGGGGGGTGTCTGAGCAGTTCTTC. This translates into CASNNRGVSEQFF.

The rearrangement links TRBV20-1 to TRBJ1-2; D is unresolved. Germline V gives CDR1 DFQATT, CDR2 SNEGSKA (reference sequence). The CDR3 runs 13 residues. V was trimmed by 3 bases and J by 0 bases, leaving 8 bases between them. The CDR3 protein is CSARAGANYGYTF. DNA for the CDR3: TGCAGTGCTAGGGCAGGCGCTAACTATGGCTACACCTTC.

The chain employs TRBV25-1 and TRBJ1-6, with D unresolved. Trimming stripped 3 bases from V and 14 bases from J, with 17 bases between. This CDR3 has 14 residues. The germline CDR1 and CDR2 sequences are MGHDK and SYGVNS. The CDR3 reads CASSDPRWGGALHF. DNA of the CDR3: TGTGCCAGCAGTGACCCCCGATGGGGTGGAGCCCTCCACTTT.